A single sample gave rise to the 15 T cell receptor beta chains below, sequenced in a study of CD8 T cells in ankylosing spondylitis. Each CDR3 protein gets one entry after TCRdb re-called the 5' RACE reads with MiXCR. This table holds fewer than 400,000 distinct CDR3 sequences, 14% to 15% found once. Specimen: blood, either unsorted or a sorted T cell fraction (not recorded which). These receptors all stem from a male donor with ankylosing spondylitis or in good health (not recorded which).

This chain connects TRBV5-1 to TRBJ1-1; a possible D gene is TRBD1 (6 bases). Per the germline V gene, CDR1 is SGHRS and CDR2 is YFSETQ. Trimming stripped 4 bases from V and 4 bases from J, with 17 bases between. The CDR3 runs to 15 residues. DNA for the CDR3: TGCGCCAGCAGCCTGAGTGGGGGACATCCCACTGAAGCTTTCTTT. This translates into CASSLSGGHPTEAFF.

This clonotype came up a few times. The chain recombines TRBV19 with TRBJ2-1, with TRBD2 matching 11 bases. V gave up 4 bases and J gave up 1 base; unmatched junction bases: 6. The CDR3 has 17 residues. Per germline, CDR1 LNHDA and CDR2 SQIVND (reference sequence). CDR3 sequence: CASSRGTSGRSYNEQFF. Written as DNA, the CDR3 is TGTGCCAGTAGTAGGGGGACTAGCGGTCGATCCTACAATGAGCAGTTCTTC.

This clonotype was detected a few times. V is TRBV5-1 and J is TRBJ2-3; 10 bases map to TRBD1. V dropped 1 base and J dropped 5; count of bases not matched to a gene: 1. The CDR3 has 14 amino acids. Germline V gives CDR1 SGHRS, CDR2 YFSETQ. The CDR3, as DNA: TGCGCCAGCAGCTTGAGGACAGGGGGAGATACGCAGTATTTT. Encoded protein: CASSLRTGGDTQYF.

This chain joins TRBV18 and TRBJ2-1; 11 nucleotides match TRBD1. The CDR3 has 14 amino acids. Germline V gene sequence: CDR1 KGHSH, CDR2 LQKENI. Losses at the gene ends were 3 bases for V and 7 bases for J; bases not matched to a gene: 2. The CDR3 DNA reads TGTGCCAGCTCACCCGGACAGGGGGCTAATGAGCAGTTCTTC. Translated: CASSPGQGANEQFF.

The chain is built from TRBV7-2 and TRBJ1-2, with D tentatively TRBD1 (5 bases). Trimming removed 1 base from V and 6 bases from J, with 21 bases in between. The CDR3 loop spans 17 amino acids. CDR1 is SGHTA and CDR2 is FQGNSA in the germline V gene. The CDR3 here is CASSLGEGASRSDGYTF. CDR3 coding DNA: TGTGCCAGCAGCTTAGGGGAAGGGGCATCCCGATCAGATGGCTACACCTTC.

The chain uses TRBV4-1 and TRBJ2-3; unclear D gene. Per the germline V gene, CDR1 is MGHRA and CDR2 is YSYEKL. V lost 0 bases, J lost 1 base, and 14 bases lay in between. This CDR3 is 17 amino acids long. CDR3 loop: CASSQERLGSGTDTQYF. CDR3 coding DNA: TGCGCCAGCAGCCAAGAACGGCTGGGCTCTGGCACAGATACGCAGTATTTT.

This clonotype was detected a few times. The chain recombines TRBV5-1 with TRBJ2-5, with D perhaps matching TRBD2 (6 bases). CDR1 and CDR2 (germline): SGHRS, YFSETQ. Trimming took 3 bases from V and 4 from J, leaving 16 bases between them. The CDR3 is 15 residues long. The CDR3 DNA reads TGCGCCAGCAGCTCCGGACTGCTGCGGGGAGAGACCCAGTACTTC. Its translation: CASSSGLLRGETQYF.

The chain employs TRBV20-1 and TRBJ2-3; D might be TRBD1 (5 bases). The CDR3 is 15 amino acids. The V end lost 0 bases, the J end lost 4 bases, and 14 bases lay between the germline ends. Germline CDR1 and CDR2: DFQATT and SNEGSKA (reference sequence). CDR3 sequence (DNA): TGCAGTGCTAGAGATCTGGGGCAATGGGCAGATACGCAGTATTTT. Amino acid sequence: CSARDLGQWADTQYF.

The genes are TRBV18 and TRBJ1-1; D is perhaps TRBD1 (6 bases). CDR3 length equals 14 residues. V shed 2 bases and J shed 8 bases, with 15 bases lying between them. Germline V gives CDR1 KGHSH, CDR2 LQKENI. CDR3 nucleotides: TGTGCCAGCTCACCAGGTACAGGGCTTTCGGAAGCTTTCTTT. Amino acid sequence: CASSPGTGLSEAFF.

In its sample, this clonotype was seen many times. The gene calls are TRBV20-1 and TRBJ2-2, with TRBD2 identical over 14 bases. CDR1 is DFQATT, CDR2 SNEGSKA, per germline (reference sequence). With 1 base clipped from V and 5 bases from J, the junction kept 0 bases outside the gene matches. The CDR3 has 15 amino acids. The CDR3 here is CSARGLAGGTGELFF. CDR3 nucleotides: TGCAGTGCTAGAGGACTAGCGGGAGGGACCGGGGAGCTGTTTTTT.

The chain links TRBV3-1 to TRBJ2-1, with TRBD2 matching 14 bases. The V gene end was trimmed by 4 bases and the J gene end by 3 bases; junction bases not matched to a gene: 5. The CDR3 runs 17 residues. CDR1 is LGHDT and CDR2 is YNNKEL in the germline V gene (reference sequence). DNA for the CDR3: TGTGCCAGCAGCCTTTGGACTAGCGGGGGGATCTACAATGAGCAGTTCTTC. Amino acids: CASSLWTSGGIYNEQFF.

Many counts were recorded for this clonotype. The J gene is TRBJ2-7, the V gene TRBV27; D remains unclear. Germline V gene sequence: CDR1 MNHEY, CDR2 SMNVEV (reference sequence). This CDR3 is built from 13 residues. Between the trimmed V and J ends, which lost 2 bases and 5 bases, there was a span of 10 bases. The CDR3 is CASSLRIGNEQYF. The DNA of the CDR3 is TGTGCCAGCAGTTTACGGATTGGAAACGAGCAGTACTTC.

V is TRBV7-6 and J is TRBJ2-1; D ambiguous. Germline V gene data show CDR1 as SGHVS and CDR2 as FNYEAQ. This CDR3 has 15 amino acids. V dropped 1 base and J dropped 4 bases, with 11 bases sitting between them. This CDR3 reads CASSLVAAEYNEQFF. The DNA for the CDR3 is TGTGCCAGCAGCTTAGTCGCGGCCGAATACAATGAGCAGTTCTTC.

This chain links TRBV12-3 or TRBV12-4 with TRBJ2-7, with TRBD2 matching 7 bases. The CDR3 is 16 amino acids. Losses at the gene ends were 6 bases for V and 5 bases for J; bases not matched to a gene: 16. The CDR3: CASSPSSGGSPNEQYF. In DNA, the CDR3 is TGTGCCAGCAGCCCCAGTTCGGGCGGGAGCCCCAACGAGCAGTACTTC.

This clonotype was seen at least ten times. This rearrangement joins TRBV5-1 to TRBJ2-3; D gene unclear. V lost 0 bases and J 3 bases, leaving 8 bases between the germline ends. The CDR3 runs to 14 residues. Germline values: CDR1 SGHRS, CDR2 YFSETQ. The CDR3: CASSLDGLTDTQYF. CDR3 sequence (DNA): TGCGCCAGCAGCTTGGACGGGTTAACAGATACGCAGTATTTT.